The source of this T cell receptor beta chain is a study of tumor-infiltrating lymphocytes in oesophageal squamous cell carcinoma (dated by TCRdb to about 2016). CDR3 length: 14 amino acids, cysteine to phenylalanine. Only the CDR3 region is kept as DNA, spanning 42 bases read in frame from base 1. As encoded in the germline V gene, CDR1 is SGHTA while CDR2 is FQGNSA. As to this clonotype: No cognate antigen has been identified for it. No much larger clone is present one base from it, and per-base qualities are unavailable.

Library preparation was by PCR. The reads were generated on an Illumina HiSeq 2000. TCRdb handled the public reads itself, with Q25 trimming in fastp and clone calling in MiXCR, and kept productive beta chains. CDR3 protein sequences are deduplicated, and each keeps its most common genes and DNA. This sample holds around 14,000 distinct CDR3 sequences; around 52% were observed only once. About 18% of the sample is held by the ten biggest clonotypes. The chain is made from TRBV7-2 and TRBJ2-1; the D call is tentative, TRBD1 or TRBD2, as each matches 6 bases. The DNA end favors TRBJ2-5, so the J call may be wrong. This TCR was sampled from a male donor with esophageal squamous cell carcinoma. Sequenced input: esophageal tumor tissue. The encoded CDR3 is CASSQMGGRETQYF. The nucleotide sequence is TGTGCCAGCAGCCAAATGGGGGGCAGGGAGACCCAGTACTTC.